This is a list of T cell receptor beta chains from one sample in a study of OX40 agonist ivuxolimab in advanced cancers. Measured with immunoSEQ multiplex PCR; TCRdb has only the in-frame clones, and not every one. The sample contains fewer than 70,000 clones, around 90% of which appear only once. Sample: CD4+ or CD8+ T cells sorted from blood, taken in a trial of the OX40 agonist ivuxolimab. The receptors were sampled from an adult with an advanced solid tumor such as melanoma, head and neck, liver or kidney cancer. CDR3s include the opening cysteine and the closing phenylalanine or tryptophan. Fields, in order: V gene, D gene, CDR3 length, clone size, J gene, CDR3 DNA, CDR3 protein. The D gene is left open where the match is weak. Clone size appears in some rows only: once, few, many, or a class for an expanded clone.

TRBV6-4,TRBD1,14,-,TRBJ2-7,TGTGCCGCCTACTCCGGGACAGGGAGATGCGAGCAGTACTTC,CAAYSGTGRCEQYF
TRBV5-1,-,13,once,TRBJ2-5,TGCGCCAGCAGCTTGGCGGGAAGAGAGACCCAGTACTTC,CASSLAGRETQYF
TRBV29-1,-,11,-,TRBJ2-7,TGCAGCGTTGAAGAAAGGTTCGAGCAGTACTTC,CSVEERFEQYF
TRBV10-1,TRBD2,14,-,TRBJ2-2,TGCGCCCTTAGGTCTAGCGGGAGCACCGGGGAGCTGTTTTTT,CALRSSGSTGELFF
TRBV11-2,-,16,-,TRBJ1-3,TGTGCCAGCAGCTTCCCGGGGGGAATCTCTGGAAACACCATATATTTT,CASSFPGGISGNTIYF
TRBV4-2,-,14,-,TRBJ2-7,TGTGCCAGCAGCCAAGATGTGACTATCTACGAGCAGTACTTC,CASSQDVTIYEQYF
TRBV2,-,15,-,TRBJ2-5,TGTGCCAGCAGTTGGTCGCGGGTTGTTCAAGAGACCCAGTACTTC,CASSWSRVVQETQYF
TRBV5-5,-,14,once,TRBJ1-1,TGTGCCAGCAGCTTGGGGCTTGTGAACACTGAAGCTTTCTTT,CASSLGLVNTEAFF
TRBV2,TRBD1,14,-,TRBJ2-7,TGTGCCAGCAGTCTGACAGGGGGAGACTACCAGCAGTACTTC,CASSLTGGDYQQYF
TRBV5-1,-,14,-,TRBJ2-7,TGCGCCAGCAGCTTGGGGGGAGCCCCTTACGAGCAGTACTTC,CASSLGGAPYEQYF
TRBV7-8,TRBD2,15,-,TRBJ2-2,TGTGCCAGCAGCTTAGAGGCTAGCGGAGGCGGGGAGCTGTTTTTT,CASSLEASGGGELFF
TRBV7-7,-,13,-,TRBJ2-7,TGTGCTAGCAGCCGGGCCGGGGGCTACGAGCAGTACTTC,CASSRAGGYEQYF
TRBV29-1,-,16,-,TRBJ2-3,TGCAGCGTTGACCCCCGGGGGAGAGGGAGCACAGATACGCAGTATTTT,CSVDPRGRGSTDTQYF
TRBV2,TRBD1,15,-,TRBJ2-7,TGTGCCAGCAGTCCCGGGTGGACAGGGCTCCACGAGCAGTACTTC,CASSPGWTGLHEQYF
TRBV28,-,14,once,TRBJ2-1,TGTGCCAGCAGTCGGGAGCGCCCCTACAATGAGCAGTTCTTC,CASSRERPYNEQFF
TRBV5-5,TRBD2,16,-,TRBJ2-1,TGTGCCAGCAGCTCGGAGACTAGCGGGATCTACAATGAGCAGTTCTTC,CASSSETSGIYNEQFF
TRBV5-1,TRBD1,14,-,TRBJ1-3,TGCGCCAGCAGGACAGGGCCCACTGGAAACACCATATATTTT,CASRTGPTGNTIYF
TRBV19,-,15,-,TRBJ1-2,TGTGCCAGTAGTATAAGGGGCCCGGGAGACTATGGCTACACCTTC,CASSIRGPGDYGYTF
TRBV18,TRBD1,15,-,TRBJ2-7,TGTGCCAGCTCACTTAAGGGACAGGGTGCCTACGAGCAGTACTTC,CASSLKGQGAYEQYF
TRBV18,TRBD2,15,-,TRBJ2-3,TGTGCCAGCTCACCAACTAGCGGTAGCACAGATACGCAGTATTTT,CASSPTSGSTDTQYF
TRBV2,TRBD2,14,-,TRBJ2-2,TGTGCCAGCAGACTAGCGGGACGCACCGGGGAGCTGTTTTTT,CASRLAGRTGELFF
TRBV9,TRBD2,15,-,TRBJ2-5,TGTGCCAGCAGCAGGACTAGCGGGAGCGGGGAGACCCAGTACTTC,CASSRTSGSGETQYF
TRBV7-2,TRBD2,17,-,TRBJ2-5,TGTGCCAGCAGCTTAGACCCAGCGGGAGGCCTGATACAGACCCAGTACTTC,CASSLDPAGGLIQTQYF
TRBV6-6,-,13,-,TRBJ1-2,TGTGCCAGCAGTCGAACTCCATTCGAGGGCTACACCTTC,CASSRTPFEGYTF
TRBV5-6,TRBD2,15,-,TRBJ2-5,TGTGCCAGCAGCATAGGACTAGAGCAAGGAGAGACCCAGTACTTC,CASSIGLEQGETQYF
TRBV19,-,15,few,TRBJ2-3,TGTGCCAGTACCGGATTCGGTCACGGACGGGATACGCAGTATTTT,CASTGFGHGRDTQYF
TRBV5-4,TRBD1,15,-,TRBJ2-7,TGTGCCAGCAGCCTAGGCCGGGACAGTCCCTACGAGCAGTACTTC,CASSLGRDSPYEQYF
TRBV5-1,-,14,-,TRBJ2-7,TGCGCCAGCGCTTGGGCCACAGGGATCTACGAGCAGTACTTC,CASAWATGIYEQYF
TRBV5-4,-,14,-,TRBJ1-2,TGTGCCAGCAGCTTGGTGGGAGGGGACTATGGCTACACCTTC,CASSLVGGDYGYTF
TRBV5-4,-,14,-,TRBJ2-6,TGTGCCAGCAGCTCTAATTTTGGGGCCAACGTCCTGACTTTC,CASSSNFGANVLTF
TRBV5-1,-,13,medium-sized,TRBJ1-5,TGCGCCAGCAGCTTGAACGGGGATCAGCCCCAGCATTTT,CASSLNGDQPQHF
TRBV19,-,13,-,TRBJ1-2,TGTGCCAGCGCCCCCGCGGTCTGGAATGGCTACACCTTC,CASAPAVWNGYTF
TRBV27,-,14,-,TRBJ2-5,TGTGCCAGACGGATCGAGGGACGACAAGAGACCCAGTACTTC,CARRIEGRQETQYF
TRBV9,-,14,-,TRBJ1-5,TGTGCCAGCAGCGCGGACGTTAGCAATCAGCCCCAGCATTTT,CASSADVSNQPQHF
TRBV7-9,TRBD1,13,once,TRBJ1-2,TGTGCCAGCAGTATGGGGACAGGGGCCGGCTACACCTTC,CASSMGTGAGYTF
TRBV27,TRBD1,14,-,TRBJ2-5,TGTGCCAGCAGCCGGGACAGGGCTCGAGAGACCCAGTACTTC,CASSRDRARETQYF
TRBV2,TRBD2,15,-,TRBJ2-5,TGTGCCAGCGGGGGACTAGCGGGAGCACAAGAGACCCAGTACTTC,CASGGLAGAQETQYF
TRBV19,-,13,-,TRBJ2-2,TGTGCCAGTAGCCCCCTAGTTACCGGGGAGCTGTTTTTT,CASSPLVTGELFF
TRBV7-9,TRBD1,15,-,TRBJ2-1,TGTGCCAGCAACCCGGGACAGGGAAACTACAATGAGCAGTTCTTC,CASNPGQGNYNEQFF
TRBV19,-,16,-,TRBJ2-4,TGTGCCAGTAGTATGCCCCCGTCCCTAGCCAAAAACATTCAGTACTTC,CASSMPPSLAKNIQYF
TRBV19,-,16,-,TRBJ2-1,TGTGCCAGTAGTATTCAAGCTGCGAGCTCCTACAATGAGCAGTTCTTC,CASSIQAASSYNEQFF
TRBV19,-,14,-,TRBJ1-5,TGTGCCAGTAGTCCCAAAGCTAGCAATCAGCCCCAGCATTTT,CASSPKASNQPQHF
TRBV6-6,TRBD1,15,-,TRBJ1-2,TGTGCCAGCAGTTACTCGATTGGAGGGGGCACTGGCTACACCTTC,CASSYSIGGGTGYTF
TRBV7-9,-,15,-,TRBJ2-1,TGTGCCAGCAGCGATAGGGGTACCGTCTACAATGAGCAGTTCTTC,CASSDRGTVYNEQFF
TRBV1,-,16,-,TRBJ2-6,TGCACCAGCAGCCGTTCCGGGCCTTCTGGGGCCAACGTCCTGACTTTC,CTSSRSGPSGANVLTF
TRBV10-3,TRBD2,16,-,TRBJ2-1,TGTGCCATCAGCGAAGCGGGGACTAGCGGAAGCAATGAGCAGTTCTTC,CAISEAGTSGSNEQFF
TRBV11-3,-,16,-,TRBJ1-2,TGTGCCAGCAGCTTAGGAATACAGGGAAAATTGGATGGCTACACCTTC,CASSLGIQGKLDGYTF
TRBV18,-,13,-,TRBJ1-1,TGTGCCAGCTCACCTAAGGGGCGTACTGAAGCTTTCTTT,CASSPKGRTEAFF
TRBV5-1,-,15,-,TRBJ2-7,-,CLFAPAGRTSYEQYF
TRBV6-1,-,16,once,TRBJ1-2,TGTGCCAGCAGTGATGCCCGTGGGGGGGCGGGTTATGGCTACACCTTC,CASSDARGGAGYGYTF
TRBV7-3,TRBD1,13,-,TRBJ2-7,TGTGCCAGCAGCCCCGGGACAGGTCGCGAGCAGTACTTC,CASSPGTGREQYF